These T cell receptor beta chains were read from a single sample in a study of CD8+ T cells in alopecia areata. Using immunoSEQ multiplex PCR, the repertoire was profiled, and TCRdb retains in-frame clones only, with some absent. The top ten clones hold around 9.1% of a sample with about 180,000 clones, around 51% of them seen once. Sequenced material: CD8+ T cells sorted from blood, taken around week 54, from a patient treated with tofacitinib. These receptor sequences come from a human donor with alopecia areata. Both conserved end residues are part of each CDR3. The D gene is left open where the match is weak. Some rows mark clone size as missing; the rest say once, few, many or name a class of expanded clone.

j_call v_call clone_size d_call cdr3_aa cdr3_nt
TRBJ1-5 TRBV27 NA NA CASSLVSTGGEPQHF TGTGCCAGCAGTTTAGTGTCGACAGGAGGGGAGCCCCAGCATTTT
TRBJ1-6 TRBV5-1 once NA CASSPDSPDSPLHF TGCGCCAGCAGCCCAGACAGTCCAGATTCACCCCTCCACTTT
TRBJ1-1 TRBV7-6 NA NA CASSLEGPHEAFF TGTGCCAGCAGCTTAGAGGGGCCCCATGAAGCTTTCTTT
TRBJ1-6 TRBV5-1 NA NA CASSSGRAVDSPLHF TGCGCCAGCAGCTCAGGACGGGCTGTGGATTCACCCCTCCACTTT
TRBJ2-1 TRBV7-9 NA NA CASSLGTISSSYNEQFF TGTGCCAGCAGCTTAGGGACTATCTCTAGCTCCTACAATGAGCAGTTCTTC
TRBJ2-3 TRBV30 NA TRBD2 CAWSLIGLARTEDTQYF TGTGCCTGGAGTCTGATTGGACTAGCGAGGACGGAAGATACGCAGTATTTT
TRBJ1-6 TRBV6-5 NA NA CASSYGGPGALHF TGTGCCAGCAGTTACGGGGGCCCGGGAGCCCTCCACTTT
TRBJ1-4 TRBV27 few NA CASSLRGEDEKLFF TGTGCCAGCAGTTTGAGGGGCGAGGATGAAAAACTGTTTTTT
TRBJ1-4 TRBV27 few NA CASSLSWPRGEKLFF TGTGCCAGCAGTTTATCCTGGCCCCGGGGGGAAAAACTGTTTTTT
TRBJ1-5 TRBV19 NA TRBD1 CASSKGQDFGPQHF TGTGCCAGTAGTAAGGGACAGGACTTCGGGCCCCAGCATTTT
TRBJ1-1 TRBV4-1 NA NA CASSQDLRPSTEAFF TGCGCCAGCAGCCAAGATCTGAGACCCAGCACTGAAGCTTTCTTT
TRBJ2-3 TRBV27 NA TRBD1 CASSWTGSTDTQYF TGTGCCAGCAGTTGGACAGGGAGCACAGATACGCAGTATTTT
TRBJ2-5 TRBV5-6 few NA CASSYQETQYF TGTGCCAGCAGCTACCAAGAGACCCAGTACTTC
TRBJ1-5 TRBV7-9 NA NA CASSLSNQPQHF TGTGCCAGCAGCTTGAGCAATCAGCCCCAGCATTTT
TRBJ1-2 TRBV29-1 few NA CSVEAANGRYGYTF TGCAGCGTTGAAGCGGCGAACGGACGGTATGGCTACACCTTC
TRBJ2-7 TRBV11-2 NA TRBD2 CASSAGTSGRSSYEQYF TGTGCCAGCAGCGCCGGGACTAGCGGGAGGAGCTCCTACGAGCAGTACTTC
TRBJ2-3 TRBV27 few NA CASSFVAATDTQYF TGTGCCAGCAGTTTCGTAGCGGCCACAGATACGCAGTATTTT
TRBJ2-4 TRBV6-1 NA TRBD1 CASHSPRTGNIQYF TGTGCCAGCCATTCACCAAGGACAGGGAACATTCAGTACTTC
TRBJ2-5 TRBV5-6 few NA CASSFGETQYF TGTGCCAGCAGCTTCGGGGAGACCCAGTACTTC
TRBJ2-3 TRBV7-2 NA NA CASSLAGQGPDTQYF TGTGCCAGCAGCTTAGCGGGCCAGGGGCCAGATACGCAGTATTTT
TRBJ2-7 TRBV5-1 NA NA CASSLFRGEDYEQYF TGCGCCAGCAGCTTGTTTAGGGGGGAAGACTACGAGCAGTACTTC
TRBJ2-7 TRBV7-9 few NA CASSIGRGLYEQYF TGTGCCAGCAGCATCGGCAGGGGTCTCTACGAGCAGTACTTC
TRBJ1-1 TRBV7-9 few NA CASSFQGSDTEAFF TGTGCCAGCAGCTTCCAGGGCTCGGACACTGAAGCTTTCTTT
TRBJ2-7 TRBV7-8 few NA CASSAGVRYYEQYF TGTGCCAGCAGCGCCGGTGTAAGGTACTACGAGCAGTACTTC
TRBJ2-3 TRBV30 NA NA CAWSNQGDTQYF TGTGCCTGGAGTAACCAGGGAGATACGCAGTATTTT
TRBJ1-6 TRBV14 NA NA CASSQELRHSYNSPLHF TGTGCCAGCAGCCAAGAACTTAGGCACTCCTATAATTCACCCCTCCACTTT
TRBJ2-1 TRBV7-8 NA NA CASSSTQGTEQFF TGTGCCAGCAGCTCCACTCAGGGTACTGAGCAGTTCTTC
TRBJ2-1 TRBV11-2 NA NA CASSSPEGYEQFF TGTGCCAGCAGCTCCCCGGAGGGGTATGAGCAGTTCTTC
TRBJ2-7 TRBV29-1 few TRBD1 CSVVGTGAYEQYF TGCAGCGTGGTAGGGACAGGGGCCTACGAGCAGTACTTC
TRBJ2-3 TRBV5-1 few TRBD1 CASSVRDRVTDTQYF TGCGCCAGCAGCGTTAGGGACAGGGTCACAGATACGCAGTATTTT
TRBJ2-7 TRBV11-2 NA NA CASSLGGGYEQYF TGTGCCAGCAGCTTAGGTGGCGGCTACGAGCAGTACTTC
TRBJ1-4 TRBV30 NA TRBD1 CAWTIEGTGRRKLFF TGTGCCTGGACCATCGAGGGGACAGGCAGAAGAAAACTGTTTTTT
TRBJ1-5 TRBV6-5 NA NA CASSYSASNQPQHF TGTGCCAGCAGTTACTCGGCCAGCAATCAGCCCCAGCATTTT
TRBJ2-2 TRBV5-1 NA NA CASSRILNTGELFF TGCGCCAGCAGCCGAATACTAAACACCGGGGAGCTGTTTTTT
TRBJ2-7 TRBV9 NA NA CASSVGQGFGYEQYF TGTGCCAGCAGCGTAGGACAAGGATTTGGCTACGAGCAGTACTTC
TRBJ2-5 TRBV15 NA NA CATAGGQETQYF TGTGCCACCGCCGGGGGCCAAGAGACCCAGTACTTC
TRBJ2-2 TRBV19 NA NA CASSIERNTGELFF TGTGCCAGTAGTATAGAGCGAAACACCGGGGAGCTGTTTTTT
TRBJ1-1 TRBV9 few TRBD1 CASSGEGATEAFF TGTGCCAGCAGCGGAGAGGGGGCCACTGAAGCTTTCTTT
TRBJ2-1 TRBV6-6 few NA CASSQTNNEQFF TGTGCCAGCAGTCAAACCAACAATGAGCAGTTCTTC
TRBJ1-5 TRBV27 few NA CASSLGVGQPQHF TGTGCCAGCAGTTTAGGTGTCGGCCAGCCCCAGCATTTT
TRBJ1-2 TRBV7-9 NA TRBD1 CASRPQGVGYGYTF TGTGCCAGCAGACCTCAGGGGGTAGGGTATGGCTACACCTTC
TRBJ1-1 TRBV29-1 NA TRBD1 CSVTTGIEAFF TGCAGCGTCACGACAGGGATAGAAGCTTTCTTT
TRBJ2-3 TRBV29-1 NA TRBD2 CSVESRTSGYTDTQYF TGCAGCGTTGAAAGTCGGACTAGCGGATACACAGATACGCAGTATTTT
TRBJ2-1 TRBV6-4 NA NA CASSEEGLGSYNEQFF TGTGCCAGCAGTGAAGAAGGATTGGGCTCCTACAATGAGCAGTTCTTC
TRBJ2-7 TRBV6-5 NA NA CASSYGTSFYEQYF TGTGCCAGCAGTTACGGGACTTCTTTCTACGAGCAGTACTTC
TRBJ1-5 TRBV5-1 NA NA CASSLARGQPQHF TGCGCCAGCAGCTTGGCGAGGGGTCAGCCCCAGCATTTT
TRBJ1-1 TRBV9 NA NA CASSVAGAGSDLGEAFF TGTGCCAGCAGCGTAGCTGGCGCAGGGTCGGACTTGGGTGAAGCTTTCTTT
TRBJ1-2 TRBV7-2 few NA CASSLPGSGHGYTF TGTGCCAGCAGCTTACCGGGTTCAGGCCATGGCTACACCTTC
TRBJ2-7 TRBV9 few TRBD1 CASSSGADRDHEQYF TGTGCCAGCAGCTCAGGAGCCGACAGGGACCACGAGCAGTACTTC
TRBJ2-2 TRBV7-6 NA NA CASSPYYGTNTGELFF TGTGCCAGCAGCCCCTACTACGGGACTAACACCGGGGAGCTGTTTTTT
TRBJ2-3 TRBV9 NA TRBD2 CASSLALAGPTYF TGTGCCAGCAGCCTTGCCCTAGCGGGACCGACCTATTTT
TRBJ1-1 TRBV9 NA TRBD1 CASSVDSPGQVITEAFF TGTGCCAGCAGCGTAGATTCCCCGGGACAGGTTATCACTGAAGCTTTCTTT
TRBJ2-2 TRBV9 NA NA CASSVAAETGELFF TGTGCCAGCAGCGTAGCGGCGGAGACCGGGGAGCTGTTTTTT
TRBJ1-1 TRBV19 NA NA CASSIGGALNTEAFF TGTGCCAGTAGTATCGGAGGGGCTCTGAACACTGAAGCTTTCTTT
TRBJ2-7 TRBV6-1 NA NA CASTDGYYEQYF TGTGCCAGCACAGACGGATACTACGAGCAGTACTTC